This is a list of T cell receptor beta chains from one sample in a study of human T cells and chemical hapten exposure. TCRdb called the RACE reads again in MiXCR, with one record for every CDR3 protein. This sample has some 180,000 distinct CDR3 sequences; more than 20% occur once, and the top ten carry under 2.5%. The sample in question was whole blood, obtained in connection with sensitization to the hapten diphenylcyclopropenone (DPC). These receptors were collected from a woman aged 35 to 49 with alopecia areata. Some clones in this sample may be carry-over from other donors' samples. Each CDR3 is given without its conserved first and last residue. Each record gives: CDR3 protein, V gene, J gene.

CDR3aa: SVYSEASTDTQY; v_gene: TRBV29-1; j_gene: TRBJ2-3
CDR3aa: ASRTYSGEGYT; v_gene: TRBV12-3/TRBV12-4; j_gene: TRBJ1-2
CDR3aa: ARIHGALFQH; v_gene: TRBV28; j_gene: TRBJ1-5
CDR3aa: ASSHDPGDSSYEQY; v_gene: TRBV11-2; j_gene: TRBJ2-7
CDR3aa: SAGQNQPQH; v_gene: TRBV20-1; j_gene: TRBJ1-5
CDR3aa: ASSLAKGQGAADTQY; v_gene: TRBV7-9; j_gene: TRBJ2-3
CDR3aa: ASSRQGSTDTQY; v_gene: TRBV7-3; j_gene: TRBJ2-3
CDR3aa: SAIPSGQSSYEQY; v_gene: TRBV20-1; j_gene: TRBJ2-7
CDR3aa: ASSSGIDNEQF; v_gene: TRBV6-2/TRBV6-3; j_gene: TRBJ2-1
CDR3aa: ASSYYPNEQF; v_gene: TRBV28; j_gene: TRBJ2-1
CDR3aa: ASSDPGVHEAF; v_gene: TRBV6-2/TRBV6-3; j_gene: TRBJ1-1
CDR3aa: SVDGVYGYT; v_gene: TRBV29-1; j_gene: TRBJ1-2
CDR3aa: ASSAEGPGMISGQPQH; v_gene: TRBV5-5; j_gene: TRBJ1-5
CDR3aa: ASSHPGHTEAF; v_gene: TRBV6-6; j_gene: TRBJ1-1
CDR3aa: ASSQDRVGELF; v_gene: TRBV4-1; j_gene: TRBJ2-2
CDR3aa: ARVRRCSNQPQH; v_gene: TRBV6-2/TRBV6-3; j_gene: TRBJ1-5
CDR3aa: SANRRGVAGELF; v_gene: TRBV20-1; j_gene: TRBJ2-2
CDR3aa: SVIRPYGYT; v_gene: TRBV29-1; j_gene: TRBJ1-2
CDR3aa: ASSFQEGQETQY; v_gene: TRBV11-1; j_gene: TRBJ2-5
CDR3aa: ASIEIPDRRNQPQH; v_gene: TRBV7-4; j_gene: TRBJ1-5